This is a list of T cell receptor beta chains from one sample in a study of blood T cell repertoires in COVID-19. Profiling relied on immunoSEQ multiplex PCR, and the TCRdb table lists in-frame clones only, not all of them. The sample carries about 370,000 clones, roughly nine tenths recorded once. Sequenced: PBMCs or T cells enriched from blood (not recorded which). The receptors were gathered from a woman aged 35 to 49 who had been exposed to COVID-19. Both conserved end residues are part of each CDR3. A D gene is named only where the DNA matches it firmly. The size of a clone is reported for some rows only, either as once, few or many, or as a class for expanded clones.

j_gene	v_gene	abundance	d_gene	CDR3aa	CDR3nt
TRBJ1-1	TRBV27	-	-	CASTTPGREGTEAFF	TGTGCCAGCACCACCCCCGGCAGGGAGGGCACTGAAGCTTTCTTT
TRBJ1-4	TRBV3-1/TRBV3-2	-	-	CASSQGRRSGGEKLFF	TGTGCCAGCAGCCAAGGACGCCGATCAGGAGGTGAAAAACTGTTTTTT
TRBJ1-1	TRBV30	-	-	CAWMVDTKSTEAFF	TGTGCCTGGATGGTGGACACAAAGAGCACTGAAGCTTTCTTT
TRBJ1-1	TRBV11-3	-	-	CASSVQGNTEAFF	TGTGCCAGCAGCGTACAGGGAAACACTGAAGCTTTCTTT
TRBJ2-3	TRBV7-2	-	TRBD2	CASSLAPSGGTDTQYF	TGTGCCAGCAGCTTAGCCCCTAGCGGGGGCACAGATACGCAGTATTTT
TRBJ1-2	TRBV2	-	-	CASSEALKQGGYTF	TGTGCCAGCAGTGAAGCACTAAAACAGGGCGGCTACACCTTC
TRBJ1-6	TRBV6-1	once	-	CASSEGGDNSPLHF	TGTGCCAGCAGTGAAGGGGGAGATAATTCACCCCTCCACTTT
TRBJ1-3	TRBV30	-	TRBD1	CAWGTGDHGNTIYF	TGTGCCTGGGGGACAGGGGACCATGGAAACACCATATATTTT
TRBJ2-2	TRBV14	-	-	CASSRNSPNTGELFF	TGTGCCAGCAGCCGGAATAGCCCCAACACCGGGGAGCTGTTTTTT
TRBJ1-2	TRBV19	-	-	CASSMLKGAGYTF	TGTGCCAGTAGTATGCTCAAAGGGGCTGGCTACACCTTC
TRBJ1-1	TRBV6-5	-	TRBD1	CASSWDRGDTEAFF	TGTGCCAGCAGTTGGGACAGGGGTGACACTGAAGCTTTCTTT
TRBJ2-7	TRBV5-1	-	-	CASSPPQAYEQYF	TGCGCCAGCAGCCCCCCCCAGGCCTACGAGCAGTACTTC
TRBJ1-3	TRBV18	-	TRBD1	CASSPPQGAISGNTIYF	TGTGCCAGCTCACCCCCACAGGGGGCAATCTCTGGAAACACCATATATTTT
TRBJ1-1	TRBV30	-	-	CAWSVRWGDTEAFF	TGTGCCTGGAGTGTACGGTGGGGGGACACTGAAGCTTTCTTT
TRBJ1-4	TRBV2	-	-	CASSGWSGSEKLFF	TGTGCCAGCAGTGGTTGGAGTGGGAGCGAAAAACTGTTTTTT
TRBJ2-5	TRBV7-2	-	TRBD2	CASSPRGAGVRETQYF	TGTGCCAGCAGCCCGAGAGGAGCGGGGGTTCGGGAGACCCAGTACTTC
TRBJ2-7	TRBV10-1	-	-	CATSFGGPRNEQYF	TGCGCCACCAGTTTCGGCGGCCCTCGGAACGAGCAGTACTTC